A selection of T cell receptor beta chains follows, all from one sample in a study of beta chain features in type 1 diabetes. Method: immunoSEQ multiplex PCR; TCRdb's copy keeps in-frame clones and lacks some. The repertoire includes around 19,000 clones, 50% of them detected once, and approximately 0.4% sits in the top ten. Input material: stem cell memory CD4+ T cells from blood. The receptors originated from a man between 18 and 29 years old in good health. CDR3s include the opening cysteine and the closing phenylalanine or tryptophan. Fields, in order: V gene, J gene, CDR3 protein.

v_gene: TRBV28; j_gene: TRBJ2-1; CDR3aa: CASSLSLAGNNEQFF
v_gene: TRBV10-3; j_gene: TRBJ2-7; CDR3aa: CAISENAGGSYEQYF
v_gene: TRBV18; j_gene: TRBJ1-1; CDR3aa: CASSPLGGGDTEAFF
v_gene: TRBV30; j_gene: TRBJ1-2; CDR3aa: CAWSVVRLRLDGYTF
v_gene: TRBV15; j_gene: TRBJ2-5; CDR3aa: CATSRDPQGQETQYF
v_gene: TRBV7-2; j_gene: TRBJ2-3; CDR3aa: CASSWDRNTDTQYF
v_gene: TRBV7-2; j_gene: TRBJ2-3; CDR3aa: CASSLGAENTDTQYF
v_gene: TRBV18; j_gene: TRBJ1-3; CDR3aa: CASSPQRPVVAGNTIYF
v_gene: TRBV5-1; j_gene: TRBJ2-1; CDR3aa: CASSPPGGYNEQFF
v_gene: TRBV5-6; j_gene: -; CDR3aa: CASSPVLAGGSYEQYF
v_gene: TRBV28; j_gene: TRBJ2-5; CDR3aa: CASSPNDRGLEETQYF
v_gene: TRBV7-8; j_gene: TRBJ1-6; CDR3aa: CASSQGQDGNSPLHF
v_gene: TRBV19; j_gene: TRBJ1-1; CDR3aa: CASSPDRDRTEAFF
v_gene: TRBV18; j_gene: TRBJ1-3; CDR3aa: CASSPKGQGIQSGNTIYF
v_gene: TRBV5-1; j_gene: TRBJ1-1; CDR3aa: CASSLLRAGETEAFF
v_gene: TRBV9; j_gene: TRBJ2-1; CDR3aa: CASSADWSREQFF
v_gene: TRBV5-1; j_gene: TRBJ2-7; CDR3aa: CASSPGQGVNEQYF
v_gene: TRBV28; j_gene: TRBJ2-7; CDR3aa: CASSLVRGLRHEQYF
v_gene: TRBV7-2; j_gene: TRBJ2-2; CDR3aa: CASSLEGRGSPTGELFF
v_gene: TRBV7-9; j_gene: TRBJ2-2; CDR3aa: CASSMTSGSRTGELFF
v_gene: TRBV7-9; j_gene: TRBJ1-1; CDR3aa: CASSQGGDRQAFF
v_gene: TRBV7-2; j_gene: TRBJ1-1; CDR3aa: CASSFGNRDPSGRTEAFF
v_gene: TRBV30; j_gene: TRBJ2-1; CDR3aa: CAWIKRSSYNEQFF
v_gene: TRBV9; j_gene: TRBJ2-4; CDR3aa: CASSVSSIGDIQYF
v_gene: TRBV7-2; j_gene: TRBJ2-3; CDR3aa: CASRQGGDTQYF
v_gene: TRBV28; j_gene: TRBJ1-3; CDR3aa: CASSFWRGKTGNTIYF
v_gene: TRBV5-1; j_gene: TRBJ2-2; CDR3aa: CASSQGPGELFF
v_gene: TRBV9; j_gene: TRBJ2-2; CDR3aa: CASSYYLAGGYTGELFF
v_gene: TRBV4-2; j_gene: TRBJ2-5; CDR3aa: CASSQESLLKTGLKTQYF
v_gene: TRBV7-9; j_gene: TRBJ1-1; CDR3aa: CASSLRLGRGTEAFF
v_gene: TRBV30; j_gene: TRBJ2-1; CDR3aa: CAWAQGASYNEQFF
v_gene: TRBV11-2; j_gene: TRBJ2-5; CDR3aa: CASSPRGEKARVETQYF
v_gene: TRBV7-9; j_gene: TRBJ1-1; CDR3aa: CASSPSGLGAEAFF
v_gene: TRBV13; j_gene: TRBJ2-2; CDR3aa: CASSLVPRRPGELFF
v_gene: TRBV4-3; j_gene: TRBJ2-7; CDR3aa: CASSQELAGSDYEQYF
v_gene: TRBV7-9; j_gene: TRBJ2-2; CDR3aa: CASSFLPGQGVSTGELFF
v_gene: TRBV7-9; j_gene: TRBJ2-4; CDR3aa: CASSLTWRGKNIQYF
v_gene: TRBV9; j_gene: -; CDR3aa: CASSPGPFEQYF
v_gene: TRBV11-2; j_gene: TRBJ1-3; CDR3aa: CASSAGTGAMLSGNTIYF
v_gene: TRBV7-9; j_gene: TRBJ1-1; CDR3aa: CASSPRGMWGTGNTEAFF
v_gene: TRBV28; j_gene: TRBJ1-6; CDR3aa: CASSLQAFNNSPLHF
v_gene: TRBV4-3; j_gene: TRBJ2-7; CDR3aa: CASSQSSTGTGKVQYF